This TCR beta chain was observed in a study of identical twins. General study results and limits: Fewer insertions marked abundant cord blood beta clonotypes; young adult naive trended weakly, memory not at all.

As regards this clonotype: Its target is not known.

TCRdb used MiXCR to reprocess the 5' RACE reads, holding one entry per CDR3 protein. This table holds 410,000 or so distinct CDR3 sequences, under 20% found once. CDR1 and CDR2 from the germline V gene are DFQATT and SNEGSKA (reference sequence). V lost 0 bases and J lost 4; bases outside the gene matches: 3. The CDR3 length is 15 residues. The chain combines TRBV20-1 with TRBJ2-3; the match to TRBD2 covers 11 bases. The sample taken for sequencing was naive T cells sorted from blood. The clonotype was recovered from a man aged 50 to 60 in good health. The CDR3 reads CSARDGSGRADTQYF. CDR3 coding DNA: TGCAGTGCTAGAGACGGTAGCGGGAGGGCAGATACGCAGTATTTT.